This T cell receptor (beta chain) was captured in a study of Graves' ophthalmopathy and Graves' hyperthyroidism. Study-level results: Clonotypes were expanded in thyroid at above 0.001 frequency, and most also appeared in blood.

Germline CDR1 is DFQATT and CDR2 is SNEGSKA (reference sequence). The CDR3 extends over 14 amino acids. To note about this clonotype: Antigen specificity is unknown. At one boundary the junction diverges from the germline segment, which might be a read error.

From RNA, the CDR3 regions of TCR beta chains were amplified and sequenced. An opening RT-PCR round employed HTBI primers and preceded a second-round multiplex PCR. MiXCR, applied by TCRdb to the multiplex PCR reads, yields one record per CDR3 protein. The data show around 51,000 distinct CDR3 sequences, around 50% seen once. What was sequenced was peripheral blood. The chain carries TRBV20-1 and TRBJ2-5; D may correspond to TRBD1 or TRBD2 (5 bases each). This clonotype originated in an adult man with Graves' ophthalmopathy. CDR3 in DNA: TGCAGTACTAGAGGGGACGGGGACCAAGAGACTCAGTACTTC. Its protein is CSTRGDGDQETQYF.